This TCR beta chain stems from a study of blood T cells in healthy people across ages. Trimming stripped 5 bases from V and 4 bases from J, with 13 bases between. The germline V gene encodes CDR1 ENHRY and CDR2 SYGVKD. The CDR3 sequence is 14 residues long. For the second PCR, which ran for roughly 6 to 12 cycles, a sample-barcoded 5' primer and a J-beta primer mix were used. One entry per CDR3 protein, called by TCRdb with MiXCR from the 5' RACE reads. This table holds roughly 800,000 distinct CDR3 sequences, 58% found once. Study outcomes and limitations: PBMCs that were unsorted prevented a conclusive naive versus antigen-experienced comparison. In long-lived donors, naive CD4+ cell counts and diversity exceeded those of aged donors.

In regard to this clonotype: As yet, its antigen is unknown.

The chain is built from TRBV10-3 and TRBJ2-3, with a tentative D call TRBD2 (5 bases). The clonotype was recovered from a man between 25 and 39 years old in good health. The sample comprised blood. The DNA of the CDR3 is TGTGCCATCAGTTCAGGCGGGTCCTCAGATACGCAGTATTTT. It translates to CAISSGGSSDTQYF.